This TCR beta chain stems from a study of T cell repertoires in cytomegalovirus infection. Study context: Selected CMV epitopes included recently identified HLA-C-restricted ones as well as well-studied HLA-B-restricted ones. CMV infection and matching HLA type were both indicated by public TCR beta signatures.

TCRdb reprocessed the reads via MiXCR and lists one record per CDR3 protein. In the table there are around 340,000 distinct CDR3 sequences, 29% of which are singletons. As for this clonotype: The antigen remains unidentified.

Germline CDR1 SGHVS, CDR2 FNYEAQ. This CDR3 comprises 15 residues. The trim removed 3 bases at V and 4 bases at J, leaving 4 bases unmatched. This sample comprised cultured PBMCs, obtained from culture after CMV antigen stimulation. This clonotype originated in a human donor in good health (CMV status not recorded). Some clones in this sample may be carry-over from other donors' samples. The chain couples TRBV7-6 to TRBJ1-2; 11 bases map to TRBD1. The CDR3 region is CASSFPGQGGYGYTF. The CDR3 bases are TGTGCCAGCAGCTTCCCGGGACAGGGGGGCTATGGCTACACCTTC.